Sequencing of this TCR beta chain was carried out in a study of vaccination and CD4 T cells after COVID-19. On this clonotype: Its antigen is unidentified.

Oncomine TCR Beta short-read sequencing was applied to DNA from cultured CD4+ T cells. Genomic DNA was extracted from cultured CD4+ T cells. TCRdb redid the calling of the PCR reads with MiXCR, one entry per CDR3 protein. The sample carries roughly 14,000 distinct CDR3 sequences, about three fifths recorded once. This CDR3 region has 12 residues. The germline V gene encodes CDR1 DFQATT and CDR2 SNEGSKA (reference sequence). The treatment was: roughly 11-day PBMC culture with coronavirus spike peptide pools or control peptides (ViraFEST assay). Once peptide pools had expanded antigen-specific T cells, ViraFEST sequenced TCRs. A negative selection step was used to isolate CD4+ T cells once culture had run for approximately eleven days.

V usage is TRBV20-1 and J usage is TRBJ2-7; TRBD2 is a possible D gene (5 bases). This clonotype was sampled from a human donor who had recovered from COVID-19. The specimen sequenced was CD4+ T cells from blood, cultured in vitro. The CDR3 nucleotides are TGCAGCCTGGGAGACGCCACCTACGAGCAGTACTTC. Translated, it gives CSLGDATYEQYF.